Listed here are 8 T cell receptor beta chains from one sample, sequenced in a study of a mutant IDH1 vaccine in newly diagnosed glioma. TCRdb's copy holds only in-frame clones and misses some; the assay was immunoSEQ multiplex PCR. This sample has 30,000 to 40,000 clones, with roughly 80% found just once. Time point noted: week 35, safety follow-up. One vaccine dose held 300 ug of mutant IDH1 20-mer peptide and came with topical imiquimod. Antigens for these TCRs are unknown. Sequencing was performed on PBMCs, taken from a glioma patient whose treatment included an IDH1 peptide vaccine. These receptors originate from a woman younger than 35 with glioma.

This chain links TRBV5-4 with TRBJ2-7, with unresolved D. V was shortened by 3 bases and J by 3 bases, with 10 bases between the two germline ends. From germline, CDR1 is SGHNT and CDR2 YYREEE (reference sequence). This CDR3 spans 13 amino acids. In DNA, the CDR3 is TGTGCCAGCAGCTCAATGGGTCACTACGAGCAGTACTTC. Translated, it gives CASSSMGHYEQYF.

The V gene is TRBV7-2, the J gene TRBJ2-4; 7 nucleotides line up with TRBD2. The germline V gene has CDR1 SGHTA and CDR2 FQGNSA. The CDR3 totals 15 residues. Trimming cost V 1 base and J 9 bases; bases outside gene matches: 9. CDR3 coding DNA: TGTGCCAGCAGCTTAGATCGCCTAGCGGCGGGCATTCAGTACTTC. Its protein product is CASSLDRLAAGIQYF.

In this sample, this clone turned up a few times. The rearrangement joins TRBV13 to TRBJ1-4; D call uncertain. Germline V gene lookup returns CDR1 PRHDT and CDR2 FYEKMQ (reference sequence). CDR3 length: 13 amino acids. V lost 4 bases, J lost 7 bases, and 10 bases lay in between. The CDR3 coding sequence is TGTGCCAGCAGCTCGAGAGGTACTGAAAAACTGTTTTTT. It specifies CASSSRGTEKLFF.

The chain employs TRBV6-5 and TRBJ2-1; D gene ambiguous. The length of the CDR3 is 15 residues. The V end lost 0 bases, the J end lost 4 bases, and 10 bases lay between the germline ends. Per germline, CDR1 MNHEY and CDR2 SVGAGI. Here the CDR3 reads CASSYSAEYYNEQFF. The CDR3 region has the DNA TGTGCCAGCAGTTACTCTGCAGAATATTACAATGAGCAGTTCTTC.

This sequence joins TRBV19 and TRBJ2-7; 10 bases agree with TRBD2. Trimming at V came to 6 bases and at J to 3 bases, leaving 8 bases not matched to a gene. There are 15 residues in the CDR3. Germline lookup yields CDR1 LNHDA and CDR2 SQIVND (reference sequence). The CDR3 reads CASSSPGLASYEQYF. CDR3 nucleotide sequence: TGTGCCAGTAGCTCACCGGGACTAGCGAGCTACGAGCAGTACTTC.

The chain combines TRBV19 with TRBJ2-2; no clear D gene. Trimming shortened V by 4 bases and J by 7 bases, and 7 bases separated the two germline ends. The CDR3 contains 12 residues. Germline CDR1 and CDR2: LNHDA and SQIVND (reference sequence). This CDR3 is CASSRLGGELFF. CDR3 sequence (DNA): TGTGCCAGTAGTAGATTGGGCGGGGAGCTGTTTTTT.

The chain combines TRBV5-5 with TRBJ2-1; the match to TRBD1 covers 8 bases. V was pared by 4 bases and J by 0 bases, with 3 bases of the junction left unmatched. CDR1 is SGHKS, CDR2 YYEKEE, per germline (reference sequence). This CDR3 comprises 15 residues. CDR3 protein: CASSRTGSSYNEQFF. For the CDR3, the DNA is TGTGCCAGCAGCAGGACAGGGAGCTCCTACAATGAGCAGTTCTTC.

This clone occurred once. The sample contains more than one DNA sequence encoding this CDR3. This rearrangement joins TRBV27 to TRBJ1-5; D is unresolved. Trimming cost V 5 bases and J 4 bases, with 12 bases left between them. The CDR3 loop spans 14 amino acids. CDR1 MNHEY and CDR2 SMNVEV come from the germline V gene (reference sequence). For the CDR3, the DNA is TGTGCCAGCAGTCCGATACTCGGGAATCAGCCCCAGCATTTT. It yields the protein CASSPILGNQPQHF.